This TCR beta chain was recovered during a study of molecular identifiers for immune sequencing clone quantification. Study-wide findings and caveats: Jurkat TCR RNA from one cell was spiked into approximately 930,000 naive cells, and it was reportedly detectable there. Beyond 20 RNA copies, clones held over 98% of effector molecules, compared with under 1% in naive cells.

In this sample, this clonotype turned up many times. As yet, its antigen is unknown. Previously described methods and listed TCR primers produced bulk TCR libraries. In TCRdb, the PCR reads were re-called with MiXCR into one record per CDR3 protein. The sample comprises roughly 50,000 distinct CDR3 sequences, 35% to 40% of which are singletons, and 3.8% rests with the top ten. The CDR3 has 17 residues. From germline, CDR1 is MDHEN and CDR2 SYDVKM. V shed 3 bases, J shed 6 bases, and the junction held 15 bases outside the gene matches. The chain recombines TRBV28 with TRBJ2-3, with 7 positions matching TRBD2. The TCR was taken from a human donor in good health. Some libraries in this study had Jurkat cell RNA spiked in. The sample was naive CD8+ T cells from blood, with Jurkat cell RNA spiked in. The subset is: FACS-sorted CD8+CD4-CCR7+CD45RA+ naive T cells. In DNA, the CDR3 is TGTGCCAGCAGTTTTTACGGGCTAGCGGAAATTCTGGATACGCAGTATTTT. Its translation is CASSFYGLAEILDTQYF.